This TCR beta chain was identified during a study of blood T cell repertoires in COVID-19. This table comes from immunoSEQ multiplex PCR, and its TCRdb copy is limited to in-frame clones, with some not included. The table has 350,000 or so clones, roughly 86% seen once. Clinical history reported by participants formed the basis on which cohorts were assigned. CDR3 length equals 14 residues. V lost 3 bases, J lost 2 bases, and 11 bases lay in between. Germline V lookup: CDR1 KGHSH, CDR2 LQKENI. The clonotype originates from a woman in her twenties or thirties who had been exposed to COVID-19. Sequenced sample: PBMCs or T cells enriched from blood (not recorded which). V usage is TRBV18 and J usage is TRBJ2-7; possible D gene TRBD1, 6 bases. CDR3 loop: CASSPRTEPYEQYF. The CDR3 region has the DNA TGTGCCAGCTCACCCAGGACAGAGCCCTACGAGCAGTACTTC.